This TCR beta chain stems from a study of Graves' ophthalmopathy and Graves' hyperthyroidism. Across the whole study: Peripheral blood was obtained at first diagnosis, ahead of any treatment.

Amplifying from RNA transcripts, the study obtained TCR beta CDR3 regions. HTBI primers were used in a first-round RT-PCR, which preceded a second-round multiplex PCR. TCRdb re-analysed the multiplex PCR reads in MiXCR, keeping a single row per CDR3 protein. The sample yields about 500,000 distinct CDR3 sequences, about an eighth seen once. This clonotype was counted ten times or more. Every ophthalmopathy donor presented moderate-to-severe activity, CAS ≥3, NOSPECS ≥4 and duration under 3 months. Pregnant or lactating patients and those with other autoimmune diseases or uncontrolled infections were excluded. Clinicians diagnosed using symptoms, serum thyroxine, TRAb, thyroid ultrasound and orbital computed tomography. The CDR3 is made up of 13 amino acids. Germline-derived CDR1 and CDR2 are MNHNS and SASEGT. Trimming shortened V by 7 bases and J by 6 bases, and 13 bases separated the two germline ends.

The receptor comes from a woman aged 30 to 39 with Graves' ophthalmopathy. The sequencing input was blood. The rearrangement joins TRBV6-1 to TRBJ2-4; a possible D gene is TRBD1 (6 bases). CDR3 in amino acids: CASTTGSRNIQYF. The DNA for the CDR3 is TGTGCCAGCACGACAGGCTCGAGAAACATTCAGTACTTC.